This T cell receptor (beta chain) is drawn from a study of blood T cell repertoires in COVID-19 (dated by TCRdb to the early 2020s). About the investigation overall: Samples from collaborators originated in the United States, Italy and Spain and spanned both the acute and convalescent phases of COVID-19. The material from the prospective study consisted of cDNA or gDNA derived from T cells, B-cell-depleted T cells, or PBMCs. Subjects who had been exposed to COVID-19, were actively infected with it, or had recovered from it provided the deeply sampled blood TCRbeta repertoires that made up the dataset. The repertoires were released in a freely available public database intended as a resource for research on the immune response to SARS-CoV-2. Samples came from the ongoing ImmuneRACE study (first 160 participants) plus 1,254 subjects from 6 global collaborators. Nearly every sample came with metadata listing a de-identified subject ID, COVID-19 status, age in years and sex. HLA class I and class II types, where available, came from metadata supplied by the sample provider rather than from assay-based typing.

CDR1 and CDR2 are drawn from the germline V gene: MNHEY, SVGAGI. After removal of 5 bases from V and 8 bases from J, the junction retains 11 bases not matched to a gene. The CDR3, cysteine through phenylalanine, is 15 amino acids long. The CDR3 DNA has 45 bases and is translated from base 1. TCRbeta CDR3 regions were amplified from genomic DNA by means of the immunoSEQ Assay, a bias-controlled multiplex PCR. Turning to the authors' computational methods: The number of nucleated cells in each sample was estimated from the amplification of reference gene primers within the assay. To quantify the absolute abundance of each unique TCRbeta CDR3 rearrangement, sequence reads were collapsed and filtered. For each sample, productive Simpson clonality was calculated as the square root of Simpson's diversity index over productive rearrangements. TCRdb took over this immuneACCESS table, retaining in-frame rearrangements with V and J assigned. Such tables are incomplete; in checked studies, under half of the missing clones stem from an unresolved V gene, and the remainder is unexplained. V, J and clone size are taken as reported in that table, and D and trimming were inferred from the DNA itself. This sample holds 84,000 or so clones; roughly three quarters were observed only once. The leading ten clones occupy roughly a third of the sample.

One collaborating source in Seattle enrolled patients during active infection and followed them longitudinally through the course of disease. Whole blood was collected in K2EDTA tubes by collaborating institutions according to the institutions' own protocols. For TCRbeta analysis, collaborator samples were shipped as frozen whole blood, as isolated PBMCs, or as DNA extracted from either sample type. What the authors observed across the whole study: The amount of clinical and demographic metadata varied by source and participant and was provided uncurated.

On this clone: Its target antigen remains unknown. Within one base of it there is no much larger clone, and no base qualities were kept.

What was sequenced was peripheral blood. The clonotype originates from a man in his 60s with COVID-19, enrolled during active disease. The sequence links TRBV6-5 to TRBJ1-4; TRBD1 matches 7 bases in the middle. The CDR3 reads as follows: CASSLQTGSGEKLFF. The nucleotide sequence is given as TGTGCCAGCAGTCTGCAGACAGGGAGTGGAGAAAAACTGTTTTTT.